This entry concerns a single T cell receptor beta chain. The target antigen is unknown. The same CDR3 is also encoded by other DNA sequences in this sample. V gave up 3 bases and J gave up 1 base; unmatched junction bases: 5. CDR1 is SGHRS and CDR2 is YFSETQ in the germline V gene. The length of the CDR3 is 16 residues. TCRdb keeps only in-frame clones here, not all; method: immunoSEQ multiplex PCR. The data contain 150,000 or so clones, around four fifths of them singletons. The sample comes from a study of cytomegalovirus exposure and HLA in healthy donors. About the research overall: Per a later analysis, the roughly 640 first-cohort and 120 validation repertoires shared one platform.

Study results and limitations: Cytomegalovirus-associated status was assigned to about 150 TCR beta chains. Rarity characterized most TCR sequences, yet some public TCRs appeared in many donors.

J is TRBJ1-3 and V is TRBV5-1, with TRBD1 identical over 9 bases. Sample: PBMCs. The clonotype originates from a man aged 25 to 40 in good health and CMV-seropositive. CDR3 coding DNA: TGCGCCAGCAGCTATGGGACAGGGTCGTCTGGAAACACCATATATTTT. It specifies CASSYGTGSSGNTIYF.